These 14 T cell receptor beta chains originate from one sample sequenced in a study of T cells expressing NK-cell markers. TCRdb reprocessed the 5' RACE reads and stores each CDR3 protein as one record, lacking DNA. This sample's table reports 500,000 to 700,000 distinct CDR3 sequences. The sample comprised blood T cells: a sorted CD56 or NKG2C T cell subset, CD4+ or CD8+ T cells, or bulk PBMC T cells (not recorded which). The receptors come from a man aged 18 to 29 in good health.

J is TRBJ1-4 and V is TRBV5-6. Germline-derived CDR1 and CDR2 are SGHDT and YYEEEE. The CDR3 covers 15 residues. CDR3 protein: CASSSPGPGNEKLFF.

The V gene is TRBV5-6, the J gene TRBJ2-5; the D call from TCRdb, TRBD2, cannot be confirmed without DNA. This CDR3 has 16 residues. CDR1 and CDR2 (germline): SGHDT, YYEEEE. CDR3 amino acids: CASSWASGRAAETQYF.

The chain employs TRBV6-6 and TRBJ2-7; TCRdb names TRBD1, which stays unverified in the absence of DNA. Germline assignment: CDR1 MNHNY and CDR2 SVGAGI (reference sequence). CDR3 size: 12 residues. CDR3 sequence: CASSWTAYEQYF.

The CDR3 region is CASSWTGDDNTEAFF. The V gene is TRBV7-9, the J gene TRBJ1-1; TCRdb lists TRBD1, though no DNA is available to test this call. The V gene's germline CDR1 is SEHNR and CDR2 FQNEAQ (reference sequence). The CDR3 contains 15 residues.

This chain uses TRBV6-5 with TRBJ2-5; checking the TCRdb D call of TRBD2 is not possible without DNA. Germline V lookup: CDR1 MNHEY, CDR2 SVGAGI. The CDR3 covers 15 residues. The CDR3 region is CASSYGRSGRETQYF.

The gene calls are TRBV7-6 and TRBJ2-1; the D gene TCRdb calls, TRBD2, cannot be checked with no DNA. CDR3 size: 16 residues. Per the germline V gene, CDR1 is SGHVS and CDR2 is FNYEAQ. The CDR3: CASSLGVSGTYNEQFF.

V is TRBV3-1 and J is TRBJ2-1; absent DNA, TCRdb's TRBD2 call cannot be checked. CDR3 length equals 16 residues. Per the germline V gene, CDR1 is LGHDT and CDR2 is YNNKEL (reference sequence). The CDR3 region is CASSPRLAGGTNEQFF.

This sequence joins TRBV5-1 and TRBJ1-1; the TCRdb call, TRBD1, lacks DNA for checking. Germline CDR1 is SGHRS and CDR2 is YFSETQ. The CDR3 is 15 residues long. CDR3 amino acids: CASSLAGTVNTEAFF.

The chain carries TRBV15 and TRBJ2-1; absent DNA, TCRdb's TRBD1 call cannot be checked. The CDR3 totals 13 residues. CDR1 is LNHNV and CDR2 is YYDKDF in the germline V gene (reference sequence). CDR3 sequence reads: CATSRTKDREQFF.

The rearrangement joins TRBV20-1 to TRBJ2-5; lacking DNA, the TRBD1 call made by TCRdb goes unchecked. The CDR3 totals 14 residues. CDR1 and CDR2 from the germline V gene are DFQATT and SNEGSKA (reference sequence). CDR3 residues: CSARTRQGDETQYF.

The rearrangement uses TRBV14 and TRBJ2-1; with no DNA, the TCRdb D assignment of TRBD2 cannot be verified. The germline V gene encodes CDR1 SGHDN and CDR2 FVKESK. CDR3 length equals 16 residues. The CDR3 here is CASSQGGGRVYNEQFF.

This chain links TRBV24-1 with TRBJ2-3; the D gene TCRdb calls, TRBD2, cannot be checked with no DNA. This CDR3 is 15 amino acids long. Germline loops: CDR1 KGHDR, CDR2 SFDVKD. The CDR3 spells CATSDSGTYTDTQYF.

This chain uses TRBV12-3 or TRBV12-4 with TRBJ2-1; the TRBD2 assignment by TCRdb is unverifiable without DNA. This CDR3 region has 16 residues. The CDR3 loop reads CASTGRALGYIDEQFF.

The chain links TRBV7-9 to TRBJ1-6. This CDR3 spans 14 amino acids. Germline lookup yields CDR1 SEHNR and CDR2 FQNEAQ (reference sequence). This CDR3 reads CASSNSGRDSPLHF.